The 14 T cell receptor beta chains reported below all come from one sample, sequenced in a study of siplizumab effects on memory and regulatory T cells (dated by TCRdb to 2018 to 2020). These receptors lack a known antigen. Library preparation employed the immunoSEQ multiplex PCR assay. TCRdb's version of the immuneACCESS table is confined to in-frame rearrangements and falls short of the full clone set. An unresolved V gene accounts for under half of the shortfall where checked; the remainder is of unknown origin. The sample includes 4,000 to 5,000 clones, with 48% observed a single time. The ten top clones hold 3.9% of the sample. Cells from the mixed lymphocyte reactions were cocultured for approximately six days at 37 degrees C. Sequencing was carried out using CFSE-low (dividing) CD4+ T cells sorted from an allogeneic mixed lymphocyte reaction. These receptors all stem from a human donor in good health; the cells came from an allogeneic mixed lymphocyte reaction. Some clones in this sample may be carry-over from other donors' samples.

This sequence joins TRBV6-5 and TRBJ1-5, with no clear D. CDR1 MNHEY and CDR2 SVGAGI come from the germline V gene. This CDR3 has 14 amino acids. Between the trimmed V and J ends, which lost 2 bases and 4 bases, there was a span of 9 bases. The CDR3 DNA reads TGTGCCAGCAGTTACCTGCTCAGGAATCAGCCCCAGCATTTT. Protein sequence: CASSYLLRNQPQHF.

The V call is TRBV6-5, the J call TRBJ1-2, with D possibly matching TRBD1 (6 bases). From germline, CDR1 is MNHEY and CDR2 SVGAGI. This CDR3 region has 16 residues. Trimming took off 0 bases at V and 1 base at J, with 12 bases between the two ends. CDR3 amino acids: CASSYSGQLYNYGYTF. Written as DNA, the CDR3 is TGTGCCAGCAGTTACTCAGGACAGCTCTATAACTATGGCTACACCTTC.

The J gene is TRBJ1-1, the V gene TRBV6-1; no reliable D call. The V end was cut by 3 bases, the J end by 3 bases, with 14 bases between. Germline V gene lookup returns CDR1 MNHNS and CDR2 SASEGT. The CDR3 is 15 amino acids. CDR3 region: CASSDPGLRDTEAFF. CDR3 coding DNA: TGTGCCAGCAGTGATCCCGGGTTGCGAGACACTGAAGCTTTCTTT.

The chain recombines TRBV11-2 with TRBJ2-2; the D gene is possibly TRBD1 (5 bases). CDR1 is SGHAT and CDR2 is FQNNGV in the germline V gene. This CDR3 region has 16 residues. Trimming took 5 bases from V and 4 from J, leaving 17 bases between them. CDR3 DNA: TGTGCCAGCAGCCTAGTAGGGGCAGGGCTCACCGGGGAGCTGTTTTTT. As protein: CASSLVGAGLTGELFF. Full variable domain (rest looked up from reference TRBV11-2 and TRBJ2-2): EAGVAQSPRYKIIEKRQSVAFWCNPISGHATLYWYQQILGQGPKLLIQFQNNGVVDDSQLPKDRFSAERLKGVDSTLKIQPAKLEDSAVYLCASSLVGAGLTGELFFGEGSRLTVL.

The CDR3 DNA reads as TGTGCCAGCAGCAAAGGGGACAGCCCGAACACCGGGGAGCTGTTTTTT. Translating gives CASSKGDSPNTGELFF. V and J are TRBV21-1 and TRBJ2-2; TRBD1 was called by the table and not checked on the DNA. TRBV21-1 is noted as a pseudogene. The CDR3 runs 16 residues.

The chain is built from TRBV10-3 and TRBJ2-2; 10 bases map to TRBD2. The junction had 9 bases not matched to a gene; V was cut back by 11 bases and J by 0 bases. This CDR3 has 16 amino acids. CDR1 ENHRY and CDR2 SYGVKD come from the germline V gene. This CDR3 is CASSGGAFTNTGELFF. CDR3 coding DNA: TGTGCCTCCAGCGGGGGGGCGTTTACGAACACCGGGGAGCTGTTTTTT.

The chain recombines TRBV7-8 with TRBJ2-5, with a weak D call TRBD2 (5 bases). From germline, CDR1 is SGHVS and CDR2 FQNEAQ. Trimming shortened V by 4 bases and J by 5 bases, and 20 bases separated the two germline ends. The CDR3 extends over 16 amino acids. The DNA for the CDR3 is TGTGCCAGCAGCTCACGCCGAACAACCGGAGGCGAGACCCAGTACTTC. It yields the protein CASSSRRTTGGETQYF.

The rearrangement joins TRBV29-1 to TRBJ1-1, with D possibly TRBD1 on 5 matching bases. Deletions cut 6 bases from V and 0 bases from J, with 11 bases between. CDR1 and CDR2 (germline): SQVTM, ANQGSEA. This CDR3 spans 13 amino acids. The chain's CDR3 is CSVSGLLNTEAFF. DNA of the CDR3: TGCAGCGTCTCGGGACTTCTGAACACTGAAGCTTTCTTT.

V usage is TRBV10-3 and J usage is TRBJ2-7, with D maybe TRBD2 (5 bases). CDR1 and CDR2 from the germline V gene are ENHRY and SYGVKD. This CDR3 is 12 amino acids long. V was cut by 6 bases and J by 6 bases, with 12 bases left in between. CDR3 DNA: TGTGCCATCAGGGAGGCCCCCTCCGAGCAGTACTTC. Protein sequence: CAIREAPSEQYF.

CDR3 in DNA: TGTGCCAGCAGGTCTTGGGGGGCGACTGGAAACACCATATATTTT. Protein sequence: CASRSWGATGNTIYF. V and J are TRBV6-6 and TRBJ1-3; perhaps TRBD1 as D (6 bases). With 6 bases removed from V and 2 bases from J, the gap between germline ends came to 14 bases. CDR3 length: 15 residues. Germline values: CDR1 MNHNY, CDR2 SVGAGI (reference sequence).

The chain has TRBV4-1 and TRBJ2-3; tentatively, D is TRBD2 (6 bases). Germline CDR1 reads MGHRA; CDR2 reads YSYEKL. CDR3 length: 13 residues. V was clipped by 3 bases and J by 5 bases, with 9 bases between them. DNA of the CDR3: TGCGCCAGCAGCCAGCTGGGACTAGATACGCAGTATTTT. Residues: CASSQLGLDTQYF.

The chain uses TRBV5-1 and TRBJ2-7; D gene uncertain. V lost 2 bases and J lost 0, with 9 bases in between. CDR3 length: 14 amino acids. Germline lookup yields CDR1 SGHRS and CDR2 YFSETQ. CDR3 bases: TGCGCCAGCAGCTTAGGCGACACCTCCTACGAGCAGTACTTC. It translates to CASSLGDTSYEQYF. The variable domain in full, with the rest retrieved from reference TRBV5-1 and TRBJ2-7, is KAGVTQTPRYLIKTRGQQVTLSCSPISGHRSVSWYQQTPGQGLQFLFEYFSETQRNKGNFPGRFSGRQFSNSRSEMNVSTLELGDSALYLCASSLGDTSYEQYFGPGTRLTVT.

Regarding this clone: A read error is possible here, since a much larger clone lies one base away. J is TRBJ1-4 and V is TRBV5-1, with D perhaps matching TRBD1 (6 bases). This CDR3 region has 18 residues. CDR1 and CDR2 (germline): SGHRS, YFSETQ. V was clipped by 3 bases and J by 3 bases, with 21 bases between them. The CDR3 region is CASSSYRAGEIPNEKLFF. As DNA, the CDR3 is TGCGCCAGCAGCTCCTACAGGGCTGGTGAGATCCCTAATGAAAAACTGTTTTTT.

The rearrangement uses TRBV6-5 and TRBJ2-7, with D maybe TRBD2 (5 bases). Germline lookup yields CDR1 MNHEY and CDR2 SVGAGI. V gave up 4 bases and J gave up 6 bases, with 10 bases separating them. CDR3 length: 12 residues. Here the CDR3 DNA reads TGTGCCAGCAGTTTTAGGACTTCCGAGCAGTACTTC. It is translated as CASSFRTSEQYF.